The 23 T cell receptor beta chains below all came from one sample that was sequenced in a study of OX40 agonist ivuxolimab in advanced cancers. The assay was immunoSEQ multiplex PCR, and TCRdb's table has in-frame clones only and misses some. The sample lists roughly 100,000 clones; less than 95% were seen once. This specimen consisted of CD4+ or CD8+ T cells sorted from blood, obtained in a trial of the OX40 agonist ivuxolimab. These receptors were collected from an adult with an advanced solid tumor such as melanoma, head and neck, liver or kidney cancer.

V is TRBV28 and J is TRBJ2-1, with D possibly TRBD2 on 5 matching bases. CDR3 length: 15 residues. Trimming pared 6 bases from V and 6 bases from J, leaving 18 bases between. CDR1 and CDR2 from the germline V gene are MDHEN and SYDVKM. The CDR3 DNA reads as TGTGCCAGCAGACCCGGAGATGACTACCCCAATGAGCAGTTCTTC. Translated: CASRPGDDYPNEQFF.

The rearrangement uses TRBV19 and TRBJ2-7; D is unclear. Per the germline V gene, CDR1 is LNHDA and CDR2 is SQIVND (reference sequence). This CDR3 comprises 16 residues. V was clipped by 5 bases and J by 2 bases, with 19 bases between them. Here the CDR3 DNA reads TGTGCCAGTAGTTGGCCCTCCTCCGAGCCTCCCTACGAGCAGTACTTC. Its translation is CASSWPSSEPPYEQYF.

CDR3 residues: CASSVKPGTGAYEQYF. The CDR3 DNA reads as TGCGCCAGCAGCGTAAAACCCGGGACAGGGGCCTACGAGCAGTACTTC. The chain carries TRBV5-1 and TRBJ2-7; 10 bases map to TRBD1. V gave up 4 bases and J gave up 2 bases; unmatched junction bases: 9. The CDR3 is 16 residues long. CDR1 and CDR2 (germline): SGHRS, YFSETQ. Complete variable domain (other parts from reference TRBV5-1 and TRBJ2-7): KAGVTQTPRYLIKTRGQQVTLSCSPISGHRSVSWYQQTPGQGLQFLFEYFSETQRNKGNFPGRFSGRQFSNSRSEMNVSTLELGDSALYLCASSVKPGTGAYEQYFGPGTRLTVT.

This sequence joins TRBV6-4 and TRBJ2-1; TRBD1 matches 8 bases. CDR1 and CDR2 from the germline V gene are MRHNA and SNTAGT. V dropped 2 bases and J dropped 15; count of bases not matched to a gene: 9. CDR3 length: 13 amino acids. In nucleotides, the CDR3 is TGTGCCAGCAGTGACATCTCCGGGACAGGATTGTTCTTC. It yields the protein CASSDISGTGLFF.

The rearrangement links TRBV7-9 to TRBJ1-1, with TRBD1 matching over 8 bases. Germline-derived CDR1 and CDR2 are SEHNR and FQNEAQ (reference sequence). Trimming cost V 6 bases and J 8 bases; bases outside gene matches: 14. CDR3 length equals 15 residues. CDR3 region: CASSPGVLDREEAFF. The CDR3 DNA reads TGTGCCAGCAGTCCCGGGGTCCTGGACAGGGAGGAAGCTTTCTTT.

This chain uses TRBV6-6 with TRBJ1-2; weak D call: TRBD1 (5 bases). Trimming shortened V by 2 bases and J by 6 bases, and 13 bases separated the two germline ends. CDR1 and CDR2 (germline): MNHNY, SVGAGI (reference sequence). The CDR3 sequence is 14 residues long. CDR3 nucleotides: TGTGCCAGCAGTTACCAAGGGGCAGAGGATGGCTACACCTTC. Encoded protein: CASSYQGAEDGYTF.

Only a few counts were recorded for this clone. CDR3: CASSMRTGEEKLFF. DNA of the CDR3: TGTGCCAGTAGTATGCGGACAGGGGAGGAAAAACTGTTTTTT. The chain links TRBV19 to TRBJ1-4; 9 positions agree with TRBD1. The junction had 4 bases not matched to a gene; V was cut back by 3 bases and J by 8 bases. Germline V gene lookup returns CDR1 LNHDA and CDR2 SQIVND (reference sequence). This CDR3 contains 14 residues.

The rearrangement links TRBV28 to TRBJ1-2; the D gene is possibly TRBD1 (5 bases). The CDR3 length is 13 residues. Trimming took off 6 bases at V and 4 bases at J, with 12 bases between the two ends. CDR1 MDHEN and CDR2 SYDVKM come from the germline V gene. The CDR3 reads CASRPQGGYGYTF. CDR3 coding DNA: TGTGCCAGCAGGCCCCAGGGTGGCTATGGCTACACCTTC.

This clone was picked up one time. This chain connects TRBV10-3 to TRBJ2-3, with 7 bases fitting TRBD2. Trimming at V came to 2 bases and at J to 7 bases, leaving 3 bases not matched to a gene. Looked up from germline, CDR1 is ENHRY and CDR2 is SYGVKD. The CDR3 is 13 amino acids. This CDR3 reads CAISEGEGHTQYF. In DNA form, the CDR3 reads TGTGCCATCAGTGAGGGGGAGGGACATACGCAGTATTTT.

The chain links TRBV6-1 to TRBJ1-2; 10 bases align to TRBD1. Germline CDR1 is MNHNS and CDR2 is SASEGT. J gave up 4 bases and V 2 bases, and 7 bases lay outside the gene matches. The CDR3 sequence is 16 residues long. CDR3 residues: CASSERGQGGTYGYTF. CDR3 in DNA: TGTGCCAGCAGTGAAAGAGGACAGGGGGGAACCTATGGCTACACCTTC.

This rearrangement joins TRBV28 to TRBJ1-2, with unresolved D. The CDR3 consists of 13 residues. CDR1 is MDHEN, CDR2 SYDVKM, per germline. Trimming shortened V by 3 bases and J by 4 bases, and 9 bases separated the two germline ends. The CDR3 DNA sequence: TGTGCCAGCAGTTTCCAACAATCCTATGGCTACACCTTC. Translating gives CASSFQQSYGYTF.

V and J are TRBV9 and TRBJ1-1, with 9 positions matching TRBD1. V lost 4 bases and J lost 5; bases outside the gene matches: 12. Germline loops: CDR1 SGDLS, CDR2 YYNGEE. The CDR3 is 16 amino acids. CDR3 sequence (DNA): TGTGCCAGCAGCCCAGCCGGGACAGGGACGATGACTGAAGCTTTCTTT. This translates into CASSPAGTGTMTEAFF. The full variable domain, in which reference TRBV9 and TRBJ1-1 provide the parts outside the CDR3, is DSGVTQTPKHLITATGQRVTLRCSPRSGDLSVYWYQQSLDQGLQFLIQYYNGEERAKGNILERFSAQQFPDLHSELNLSSLELGDSALYFCASSPAGTGTMTEAFFGQGTRLTVV.

The CDR3 DNA is TGTGCCTGGAGTTGGGCAGGGGGAAAAGAGACCCAGTACTTC. Protein product: CAWSWAGGKETQYF. The chain joins TRBV30 to TRBJ2-5, with 7 bases matching TRBD1. Germline lookup yields CDR1 GTSNPN and CDR2 SVGIG (reference sequence). The CDR3 sequence is 14 residues long. The V and J ends lost 2 bases and 3 bases, in that order; junction bases with no gene match: 6.

In nucleotides, the CDR3 is TGTGCCAGCAGTAAACAGGGGGCTGCAACTAATGAAAAACTGTTTTTT. It is translated as CASSKQGAATNEKLFF. The chain is built from TRBV28 and TRBJ1-4; 9 positions agree with TRBD1. V gave up 5 bases and J gave up 0 bases; unmatched junction bases: 4. This CDR3 is built from 16 residues. Germline V gene lookup returns CDR1 MDHEN and CDR2 SYDVKM.

CDR3 DNA sequence: TGTGCCAGCAGCCCTGACATGCGGAACACTGAAGCTTTCTTT. This sequence encodes CASSPDMRNTEAFF. The chain combines TRBV7-9 with TRBJ1-1; D gene uncertain. There are 14 residues in the CDR3. The V end was cut by 5 bases, the J end by 1 base, with 11 bases between. Germline assignment: CDR1 SEHNR and CDR2 FQNEAQ (reference sequence).

The chain has TRBV7-2 and TRBJ2-3; D may be TRBD1 (6 bases). Between the trimmed V and J ends, which lost 4 bases and 3 bases, there was a span of 11 bases. From germline, CDR1 is SGHTA and CDR2 FQGNSA. The CDR3 runs 14 residues. The CDR3 sequence is CASSSRQVTDTQYF. CDR3 bases: TGTGCCAGCAGCTCCCGACAGGTAACAGATACGCAGTATTTT.

This chain links TRBV19 with TRBJ1-1, with 7 positions matching TRBD1. The length of the CDR3 is 15 residues. V lost 5 bases, J lost 4 bases, and 10 bases stayed unmatched. Germline V gives CDR1 LNHDA, CDR2 SQIVND (reference sequence). The CDR3 loop is CASSDQGRGRTEAFF. In DNA, the CDR3 is TGTGCCAGTAGTGACCAGGGGAGGGGGCGCACTGAAGCTTTCTTT. Full variable domain (outside the CDR3, taken from reference TRBV19 and TRBJ1-1): DGGITQSPKYLFRKEGQNVTLSCEQNLNHDAMYWYRQDPGQGLRLIYYSQIVNDFQKGDIAEGYSVSREKKESFPLTVTSAQKNPTAFYLCASSDQGRGRTEAFFGQGTRLTVV.

The genes are TRBV5-5 and TRBJ1-4; D gene unclear. With 1 base removed from V and 0 bases from J, the gap between germline ends came to 10 bases. Germline CDR1 and CDR2: SGHKS and YYEKEE (reference sequence). The CDR3 is 16 amino acids. Written as DNA, the CDR3 is TGTGCCAGCAGCTTGCTCCAGACAACAACTAATGAAAAACTGTTTTTT. Protein product: CASSLLQTTTNEKLFF.

The chain couples TRBV7-9 to TRBJ2-1; 7 nucleotides align to TRBD2. V lost 5 bases and J lost 2; bases outside the gene matches: 3. The germline V gene has CDR1 SEHNR and CDR2 FQNEAQ (reference sequence). There are 14 residues in the CDR3. The CDR3 here is CASSISGAYNEQFF. Here the CDR3 DNA reads TGTGCCAGCAGCATAAGCGGGGCCTACAATGAGCAGTTCTTC.

The chain is built from TRBV7-8 and TRBJ2-5; 10 bases fit TRBD2. The CDR3 is 16 amino acids. Trimming at V came to 5 bases and at J to 5 bases, leaving 11 bases not matched to a gene. The germline V gene encodes CDR1 SGHVS and CDR2 FQNEAQ. The CDR3 nucleotides read TGTGCCAGCAGCCCCCTTAGGAGCGGGGGGGCGGAGACCCAGTACTTC. This encodes CASSPLRSGGAETQYF. Variable domain in full (rest from reference TRBV7-8 and TRBJ2-5): GAGVSQSPRYKVAKRGQDVALRCDPISGHVSLFWYQQALGQGPEFLTYFQNEAQLDKSGLPSDRFFAERPEGSVSTLKIQRTQQEDSAVYLCASSPLRSGGAETQYFGPGTRLLVL.

The CDR3 region has the DNA TGTGCCAGCAGCTTAGTTGCTAGCGGGGGTCTTAATGAGCAGTTCTTC. Its protein is CASSLVASGGLNEQFF. V gene TRBV7-2 combines with J gene TRBJ2-1; 10 nucleotides agree with TRBD2. V trimming: 1 base; J trimming: 7 bases; junction bases outside the gene matches: 7. The CDR3 loop spans 16 amino acids. In germline, CDR1 is SGHTA, CDR2 FQGNSA.

The rearrangement links TRBV27 to TRBJ1-2; the D gene is possibly TRBD1 (6 bases). The V end was cut by 3 bases, the J end by 6 bases, with 14 bases between. Germline assignment: CDR1 MNHEY and CDR2 SMNVEV (reference sequence). This CDR3 is built from 14 residues. This CDR3 reads CASSFQRGGNGYTF. As DNA, the CDR3 is TGTGCCAGCAGTTTTCAGAGGGGGGGAAATGGCTACACCTTC.

Only one count was recorded for this clone. This chain links TRBV10-1 with TRBJ1-3, with D unresolved. This CDR3 has 15 amino acids. In germline, CDR1 is WNHNN, CDR2 SYGVQD (reference sequence). V was shortened by 0 bases and J by 2 bases, with 8 bases between the two germline ends. Written as DNA, the CDR3 is TGCGCCAGCAGTGAGTCGATAGAGGCTGGAAACACCATATATTTT. Its protein product is CASSESIEAGNTIYF.